These 22 T cell receptor beta chains were sequenced from one sample in a study of TIL therapy for anti-PD-1-resistant metastatic lung cancer. Time point specified: pre-treatment sample, taken before nivolumab and TIL therapy. Pleural nodules or supraclavicular lymph nodes made up most of the excised metastases sampled. The libraries were made with immunoSEQ v3. Profiling relied on immunoSEQ multiplex PCR, and the TCRdb table lists in-frame clones only, not all of them. Of about 50,000 clones in the sample, about two thirds are singletons; the top ten hold roughly 5.6%. Sample: tumor tissue, taken at baseline. All receptors come from a person aged 25 to 79 with non-small cell lung cancer.

The gene calls are TRBV10-3 and TRBJ2-3; 13 positions match TRBD2. V dropped 11 bases and J dropped 9; count of bases not matched to a gene: 14. This CDR3 is built from 15 residues. Germline V CDR1 and CDR2: ENHRY, SYGVKD. CDR3 nucleotide sequence: TGTGCCTCGCGCGCCGGAGGGACTAGCGGGATCACGCAGTATTTT. Translated: CASRAGGTSGITQYF.

This rearrangement joins TRBV11-3 to TRBJ2-7; D unresolved. CDR1 and CDR2 (germline): SGHNT, YENEEA. The CDR3 covers 12 residues. V lost 1 base and J 6 bases, leaving 7 bases between the germline ends. The CDR3 DNA sequence: TGTGCCAGCAGCTTAGCCGGGCGCGAGCAGTACTTC. Translated, it gives CASSLAGREQYF.

This chain uses TRBV7-2 with TRBJ2-2; TRBD1 matches 11 bases. CDR1 SGHTA and CDR2 FQGNSA come from the germline V gene. J lost 4 bases, V lost 1 base, and 5 bases had no gene match. The CDR3 loop spans 17 amino acids. DNA of the CDR3: TGTGCCAGCAGCTTAGATCGGACAGGGGGCCCCACCGGGGAGCTGTTTTTT. It specifies CASSLDRTGGPTGELFF.

This chain connects TRBV28 to TRBJ2-5; no definite D call. The CDR3 loop spans 13 amino acids. The germline gives CDR1 MDHEN, CDR2 SYDVKM. Trimming shortened V by 6 bases and J by 0 bases, and 8 bases separated the two germline ends. The CDR3 region has the DNA TGTGCCAGCAGCTATCAGTACCAAGAGACCCAGTACTTC. Translating it yields CASSYQYQETQYF.

This clone has only one observation. The chain couples TRBV7-2 to TRBJ1-1, with D possibly being TRBD1 (6 bases). Germline V CDR1 and CDR2: SGHTA, FQGNSA. The V and J ends lost 4 bases and 4 bases respectively, with 13 bases between them. The CDR3 runs to 14 residues. CDR3 coding DNA: TGTGCCAGCAGCTCGCGGGGGCTGGGCACTGAAGCTTTCTTT. Amino acids: CASSSRGLGTEAFF.

J is TRBJ2-2 and V is TRBV5-1, with TRBD1 identical over 8 bases. Looked up from germline, CDR1 is SGHRS and CDR2 is YFSETQ. J was trimmed by 1 base and V by 4 bases; bases with no gene match: 12. The length of the CDR3 is 18 residues. Written as DNA, the CDR3 is TGCGCCAGCAGCCGAGCTCCTATCGGGACAGGGAACACCGGGGAGCTGTTTTTT. It specifies CASSRAPIGTGNTGELFF.

The rearrangement uses TRBV5-1 and TRBJ1-1, with a weak D call TRBD1 (5 bases). Trimming removed 4 bases from V and 6 bases from J, with 16 bases in between. The CDR3 spans 14 residues. Germline V gives CDR1 SGHRS, CDR2 YFSETQ. CDR3: CASSPEGKGAEAFF. CDR3 sequence (DNA): TGCGCCAGCAGCCCCGAGGGGAAGGGCGCTGAAGCTTTCTTT.

J is TRBJ1-2 and V is TRBV4-1; D is undetermined. V was pared by 1 base and J by 7 bases, with 10 bases between. From germline, CDR1 is MGHRA and CDR2 YSYEKL. This CDR3 has 13 residues. CDR3 sequence reads: CASSQGVIGGYTF. The DNA of the CDR3 is TGCGCCAGCAGCCAAGGGGTCATAGGTGGCTACACCTTC.

The chain couples TRBV19 to TRBJ2-5, with 11 bases lining up with TRBD2. The CDR3 contains 16 residues. With 5 bases clipped from V and 0 bases from J, the junction kept 5 bases outside the gene matches. The germline gives CDR1 LNHDA, CDR2 SQIVND (reference sequence). CDR3 nucleotide sequence: TGTGCCAGTAGTCTCTCGGGACTAGCGGACCAAGAGACCCAGTACTTC. This translates into CASSLSGLADQETQYF. The full variable domain, in which reference TRBV19 and TRBJ2-5 provide the parts outside the CDR3, is DGGITQSPKYLFRKEGQNVTLSCEQNLNHDAMYWYRQDPGQGLRLIYYSQIVNDFQKGDIAEGYSVSREKKESFPLTVTSAQKNPTAFYLCASSLSGLADQETQYFGPGTRLLVL.

The chain carries TRBV10-3 and TRBJ1-1, with D maybe TRBD1 (5 bases). CDR1 and CDR2 (germline): ENHRY, SYGVKD. CDR3 length: 12 amino acids. V was clipped by 8 bases and J by 3 bases, with 10 bases between them. The CDR3 loop is CAIQGIDTEAFF. CDR3 DNA: TGTGCCATCCAGGGAATAGACACTGAAGCTTTCTTT.

The rearrangement joins TRBV29-1 to TRBJ1-3; the D gene is possibly TRBD1 (5 bases). The V gene's germline CDR1 is SQVTM and CDR2 ANQGSEA. V dropped 7 bases and J dropped 1 base, with 8 bases sitting between them. The CDR3 loop spans 12 amino acids. CDR3: CSARESGNTIYF. The CDR3 DNA is TGCAGCGCCAGGGAATCTGGAAACACCATATATTTT.

This clone appeared a few times. The V call is TRBV28, the J call TRBJ1-2; D is possibly TRBD1 (5 bases). The germline V gene encodes CDR1 MDHEN and CDR2 SYDVKM. The CDR3 runs 14 residues. Trimming removed 7 bases at V and 6 bases at J, with 18 bases between. The CDR3 spells CASTPPGTMHGYTF. The DNA of the CDR3 is TGTGCCAGCACTCCCCCCGGGACGATGCATGGCTACACCTTC.

This clone came up a few times. The chain carries TRBV27 and TRBJ1-2; TRBD1 aligns across 7 bases. Trimming at V came to 4 bases and at J to 1 base, leaving 6 bases not matched to a gene. This CDR3 comprises 15 residues. CDR1 and CDR2 (germline): MNHEY, SMNVEV (reference sequence). Here the CDR3 reads CASSSTTGFNYGYTF. Here the CDR3 DNA reads TGTGCCAGCAGTTCAACGACAGGGTTTAACTATGGCTACACCTTC.

This clone was seen only once. The chain couples TRBV6-1 to TRBJ1-1; D ambiguous. The CDR3 has 13 residues. Per germline, CDR1 MNHNS and CDR2 SASEGT. V was cut by 4 bases and J by 2 bases, with 8 bases left in between. The CDR3 is CASSVKPNTEAFF. In DNA, the CDR3 is TGTGCCAGCAGTGTGAAGCCCAACACTGAAGCTTTCTTT.

This clone came up a few times. The genes are TRBV27 and TRBJ1-5; 8 nucleotides align to TRBD1. The J segment lost 0 bases and the V segment lost 5 bases, leaving 6 bases of the junction unmatched. From germline, CDR1 is MNHEY and CDR2 SMNVEV (reference sequence). The CDR3 totals 16 residues. CDR3 residues: CASSAGGPYSNQPQHF. CDR3 sequence (DNA): TGTGCCAGCAGTGCAGGGGGCCCCTATAGCAATCAGCCCCAGCATTTT.

The rearrangement uses TRBV7-2 and TRBJ2-2, with 12 bases lining up with TRBD2. Per germline, CDR1 SGHTA and CDR2 FQGNSA. The CDR3 extends over 14 amino acids. The DNA for the CDR3 is TGTGCAACCAGACTAGCGGGAGTCACCGGGGAGCTGTTTTTT. Amino acids: CATRLAGVTGELFF.

The V and J genes are TRBV7-9 and TRBJ2-7; D is unclear. The CDR3 spans 15 residues. Germline CDR1 is SEHNR and CDR2 is FQNEAQ (reference sequence). The germline V and J ends were trimmed by 5 bases and 3 bases, with 17 bases remaining between them. The DNA of the CDR3 is TGTGCCAGCAGCCCCTACCTAGGCCGAAACTACGAGCAGTACTTC. This gives the protein CASSPYLGRNYEQYF. Full variable domain (missing parts from reference TRBV7-9 and TRBJ2-7): DTGVSQNPRHKITKRGQNVTFRCDPISEHNRLYWYRQTLGQGPEFLTYFQNEAQLEKSRLLSDRFSAERPKGSFSTLEIQRTEQGDSAMYLCASSPYLGRNYEQYFGPGTRLTVT.

The chain employs TRBV4-3 and TRBJ2-3; 9 nucleotides match TRBD2. This CDR3 has 17 amino acids. After removal of 2 bases from V and 0 bases from J, the junction contained 6 bases not matched to a gene. Germline loops: CDR1 LGHNA, CDR2 YSLEER. CDR3 sequence: CASSQSSTSGSTDTQYF. For the CDR3, the DNA is TGCGCCAGCAGCCAATCCAGTACTAGCGGGAGCACAGATACGCAGTATTTT.

CDR3: CASSFRDIQETQYF. CDR3 in DNA: TGTGCCAGCAGCTTTCGGGACATCCAAGAGACCCAGTACTTC. V and J are TRBV5-4 and TRBJ2-5, with D tentatively TRBD1 (6 bases). The length of the CDR3 is 14 residues. The ends were cut back, 2 bases at V and 1 base at J, with 9 bases in the middle. Germline loops: CDR1 SGHNT, CDR2 YYREEE (reference sequence).

This clone was counted a few times. The chain couples TRBV7-2 to TRBJ2-2, with 7 bases that match TRBD2. Germline V gives CDR1 SGHTA, CDR2 FQGNSA. The CDR3 spans 16 residues. The V and J ends lost 11 bases and 6 bases, in that order; junction bases with no gene match: 18. CDR3 DNA: TGTGCCGCCGACGCCGCGGGGAGGGCCATTCCCGGGGAGCTGTTTTTT. Amino acids: CAADAAGRAIPGELFF.

The V gene is TRBV5-6, the J gene TRBJ2-7; D possibly matches TRBD1 or TRBD2 (5 bases each). The V gene lost 3 bases and the J gene lost 1 base, with 20 bases spanning the gap. From germline, CDR1 is SGHDT and CDR2 YYEEEE. There are 17 residues in the CDR3. In DNA form, the CDR3 reads TGTGCCAGCAGCTCAAACCCGGGACGACGGTTGTCCTACGAGCAGTACTTC. As protein: CASSSNPGRRLSYEQYF.

The CDR3 sequence is CASSPLVGNNEQFF. Written as DNA, the CDR3 is TGCGCCAGCAGCCCCCTCGTGGGGAACAATGAGCAGTTCTTC. The rearrangement links TRBV5-1 to TRBJ2-1; D uncertain. The CDR3 has 14 residues. Per germline, CDR1 SGHRS and CDR2 YFSETQ. V was trimmed by 4 bases and J by 5 bases, leaving 13 bases between them. Variable domain in full (rest from reference TRBV5-1 and TRBJ2-1): KAGVTQTPRYLIKTRGQQVTLSCSPISGHRSVSWYQQTPGQGLQFLFEYFSETQRNKGNFPGRFSGRQFSNSRSEMNVSTLELGDSALYLCASSPLVGNNEQFFGPGTRLTVL.